One and the same sample provided the 3 T cell receptor beta chains below, sequenced in a study of T cell clonality in common variable immunodeficiency. Method: immunoSEQ multiplex PCR; TCRdb's copy keeps in-frame clones and lacks some. The sample shows 35,000 or so clones, no singletons; the ten largest hold approximately 0.94%. The source material was peripheral blood mononuclear cells. Receptor source: a person between 18 and 75 years old in good health.

This clone was seen only a few times. Read data end 3 residues before the CDR3 end; the end is taken from the germline J gene. This chain joins TRBV5-1 and TRBJ2-2; 7 bases are shared with TRBD1. The CDR3 contains 16 residues. Per the germline V gene, CDR1 is SGHRS and CDR2 is YFSETQ. The CDR3 sequence: CASSLGQVLGVSPLFF. Incomplete CDR3 DNA: TGCGCCAGCAGCCTTGGACAGGTGCTTGGGGTTTCACCG.

This clone was recorded many times. The sample contains more than one DNA sequence encoding this CDR3. Incomplete CDR3 DNA: TGTGCCAGCAGTTACAGTTACGAG. The encoded protein is CASSYSYE. The CDR3, in full, reads CASSYSYEQYF. The rearrangement uses TRBV2 and TRBJ2-7; D unclear. The sequenced fragment ends 3 residues before the CDR3 boundary, so the rest is inferred from the germline J gene. V was cut by 5 bases and J by 4 bases, with 6 bases left in between. Germline V gene sequence: CDR1 SNHLY, CDR2 FYNNEI. This CDR3 region has 11 residues.

This clone was recorded a few times. The CDR3 end is not reached by the read, which stops 3 residues before it; the germline J gene fills it in. The chain uses TRBV11-1 and TRBJ1-4; D is possibly TRBD1 (5 bases). V gave up 5 bases and J gave up 8 bases, with 18 bases separating them. The CDR3 has 15 amino acids. CDR1 is SGHAT and CDR2 is FQDESV in the germline V gene (reference sequence). Here the CDR3 reads CASSPLQGQREKLFF. The sequenced CDR3 bases are TGTGCCAGCAGCCCTCTGCAGGGTCAACGCGAAAAA.